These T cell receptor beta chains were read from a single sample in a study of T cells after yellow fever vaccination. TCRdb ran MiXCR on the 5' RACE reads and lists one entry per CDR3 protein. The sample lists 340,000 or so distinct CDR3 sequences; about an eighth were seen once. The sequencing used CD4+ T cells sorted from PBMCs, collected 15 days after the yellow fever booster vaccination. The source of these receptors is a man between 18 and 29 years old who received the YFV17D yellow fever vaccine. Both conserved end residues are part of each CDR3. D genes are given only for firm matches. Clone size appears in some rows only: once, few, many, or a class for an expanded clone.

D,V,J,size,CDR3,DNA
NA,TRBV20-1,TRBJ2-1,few,CSASVQGPYNEQFF,TGCAGTGCTAGTGTGCAGGGGCCTTACAATGAGCAGTTCTTC
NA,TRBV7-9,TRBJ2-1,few,CASSYLGRGPYNEQFF,TGTGCCAGCAGTTACCTAGGGAGGGGGCCCTACAATGAGCAGTTCTTC
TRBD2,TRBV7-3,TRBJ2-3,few,CASSATSGGPIDTQYF,TGTGCCAGCAGCGCGACTAGCGGGGGGCCTATAGATACGCAGTATTTT
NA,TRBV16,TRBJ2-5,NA,CASSKVEETQYF,TGTGCCAGCAGCAAGGTGGAGGAGACCCAGTACTTC
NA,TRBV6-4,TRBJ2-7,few,CASPLSPAATYEQYF,TGTGCCAGCCCTCTATCCCCCGCAGCGACCTACGAGCAGTACTTC
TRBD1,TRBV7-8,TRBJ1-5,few,CASTDTGGDQPQHF,TGTGCCAGCACCGACACAGGGGGGGATCAGCCCCAGCATTTT
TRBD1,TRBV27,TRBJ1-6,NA,CASSLYRGGFPLHF,TGTGCCAGCAGTTTATACAGGGGTGGCTTCCCCCTCCACTTT
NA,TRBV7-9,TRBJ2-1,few,CASFERGSVYNEQFF,TGTGCCAGCTTCGAACGGGGATCAGTGTACAATGAGCAGTTCTTC
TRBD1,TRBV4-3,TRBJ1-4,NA,CASSLDRVGEKLFF,TGCGCCAGCAGCTTGGACAGGGTGGGTGAAAAACTGTTTTTT
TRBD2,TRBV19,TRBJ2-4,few,CATTTVAGGQAKNIQYF,TGTGCCACCACGACTGTTGCGGGGGGCCAAGCCAAAAACATTCAGTACTTC
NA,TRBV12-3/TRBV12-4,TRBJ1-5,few,CASSPQSISQRAQHF,TGTGCCAGCAGTCCCCAAAGCATTTCCCAAAGGGCCCAGCATTTT
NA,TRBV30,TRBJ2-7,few,CAWSSMVYEQYF,TGTGCCTGGAGTAGTATGGTCTACGAGCAGTACTTC
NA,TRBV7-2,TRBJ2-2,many,CASSRSSDYGGTGELFF,TGTGCCAGCAGCCGTTCGTCGGACTACGGGGGCACCGGGGAGCTGTTTTTT
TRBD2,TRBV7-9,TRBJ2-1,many,CASSPGLAGYNEQFF,TGTGCCAGCAGCCCCGGACTAGCGGGGTACAATGAGCAGTTCTTC
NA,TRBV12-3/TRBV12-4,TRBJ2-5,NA,CASSTYEGGKTQYF,TGTGCCAGCAGTACCTACGAGGGTGGGAAGACCCAGTACTTC
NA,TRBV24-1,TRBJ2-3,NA,CATASPEGPGDTQYF,TGTGCCACCGCTAGTCCGGAAGGTCCGGGCGATACGCAGTATTTT
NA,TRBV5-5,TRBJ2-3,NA,CASSLDSHPGYTQYF,TGTGCCAGCAGCTTGGACAGCCACCCGGGTTATACGCAGTATTTT
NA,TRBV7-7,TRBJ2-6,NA,CASSSGSPSGANVLTF,TGTGCTAGCAGCTCAGGGAGCCCCTCTGGGGCCAACGTCCTGACTTTC
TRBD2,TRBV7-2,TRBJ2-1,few,CASSSGGAGVNEQFF,TGTGCCAGCAGCTCGGGTGGAGCGGGGGTTAATGAGCAGTTCTTC
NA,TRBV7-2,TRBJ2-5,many,CASSPNPRGLMETQYF,TGTGCCAGCAGCCCTAACCCACGGGGACTCATGGAGACCCAGTACTTC
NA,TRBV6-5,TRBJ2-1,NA,CASRHNSNEQFF,TGTGCCAGCAGGCATAATAGCAATGAGCAGTTCTTC
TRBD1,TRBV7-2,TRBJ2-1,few,CASSRDRDNEQFF,TGTGCCAGCAGCAGAGACAGGGACAATGAGCAGTTCTTC
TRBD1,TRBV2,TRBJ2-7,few,CASKGDRAYEQYF,TGTGCCAGCAAGGGTGACAGGGCCTACGAGCAGTACTTC
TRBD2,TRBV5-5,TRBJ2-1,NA,CASSLGRLALDEQFF,TGTGCCAGCAGCTTGGGGAGACTAGCTCTGGATGAGCAGTTCTTC
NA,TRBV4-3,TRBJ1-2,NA,CASSHSGGVGYTF,TGCGCCAGCAGCCATAGCGGGGGTGTTGGCTACACCTTC
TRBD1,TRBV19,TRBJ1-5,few,CASSTGTDLWNQPQHF,TGTGCCAGTAGTACCGGGACAGACCTTTGGAATCAGCCCCAGCATTTT
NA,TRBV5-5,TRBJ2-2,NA,CASIPEIARTGELFF,TGTGCCAGCATCCCAGAGATAGCGAGGACCGGGGAGCTGTTTTTT
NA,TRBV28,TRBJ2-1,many,CASSWDSDYNEQFF,TGTGCCAGCAGTTGGGATAGCGATTACAATGAGCAGTTCTTC
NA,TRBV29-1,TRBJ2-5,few,CSYGQIGETQYF,TGCAGCTACGGACAGATTGGAGAGACCCAGTACTTC
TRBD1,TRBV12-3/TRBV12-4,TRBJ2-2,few,CASSLPGQGAFTGELFF,TGTGCCAGCAGTTTACCGGGACAGGGGGCTTTCACCGGGGAGCTGTTTTTT
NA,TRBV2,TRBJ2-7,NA,CASSPEAGRSEQYF,TGTGCCAGCAGCCCAGAGGCAGGGAGGTCCGAGCAGTACTTC
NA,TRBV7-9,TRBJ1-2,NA,CASSLAARNYGYTF,TGTGCCAGCAGCTTAGCGGCCAGGAACTATGGCTACACCTTC
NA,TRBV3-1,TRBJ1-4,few,CASRSRGSSNEKLFF,TGTGCCAGCAGATCGAGGGGCTCGTCTAATGAAAAACTGTTTTTT
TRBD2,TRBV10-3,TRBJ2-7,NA,CAISESGGGPSYEQYF,TGTGCCATCAGTGAGTCGGGCGGGGGGCCGTCCTACGAGCAGTACTTC
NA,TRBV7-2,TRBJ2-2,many,CASSLEVTYTGELFF,TGTGCCAGCAGCTTAGAGGTTACGTACACCGGGGAGCTGTTTTTT
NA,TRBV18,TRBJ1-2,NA,CASSPSSDANYGYTF,TGTGCCAGCTCACCGTCGAGTGACGCTAACTATGGCTACACCTTC
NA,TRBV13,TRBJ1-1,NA,CASSSLHRARFGSTEAFF,TGTGCCAGCAGCTCCCTCCACAGGGCGAGGTTTGGAAGCACTGAAGCTTTCTTT